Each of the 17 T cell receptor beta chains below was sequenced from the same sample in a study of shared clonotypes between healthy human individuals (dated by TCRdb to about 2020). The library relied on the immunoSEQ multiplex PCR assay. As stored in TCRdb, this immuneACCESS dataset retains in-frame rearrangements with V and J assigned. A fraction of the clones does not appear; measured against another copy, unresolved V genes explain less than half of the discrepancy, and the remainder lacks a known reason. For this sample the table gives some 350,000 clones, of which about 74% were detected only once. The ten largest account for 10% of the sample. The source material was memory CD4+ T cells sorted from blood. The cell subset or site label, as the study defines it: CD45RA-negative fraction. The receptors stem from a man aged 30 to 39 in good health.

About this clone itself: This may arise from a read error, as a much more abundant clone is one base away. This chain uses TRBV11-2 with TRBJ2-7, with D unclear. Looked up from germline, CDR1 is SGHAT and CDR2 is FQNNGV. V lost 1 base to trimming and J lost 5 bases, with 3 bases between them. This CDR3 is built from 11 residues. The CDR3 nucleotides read TGTGCCAGCAGCTTAGTCGACGAGCAGTACTTC. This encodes CASSLVDEQYF.

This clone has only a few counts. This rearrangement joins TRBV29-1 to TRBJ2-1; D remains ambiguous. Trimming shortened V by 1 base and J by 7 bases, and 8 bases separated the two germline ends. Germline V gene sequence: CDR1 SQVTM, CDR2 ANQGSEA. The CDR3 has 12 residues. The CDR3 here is CSVEVLGNEQFF. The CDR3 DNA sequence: TGCAGCGTTGAAGTCTTAGGTAATGAGCAGTTCTTC.

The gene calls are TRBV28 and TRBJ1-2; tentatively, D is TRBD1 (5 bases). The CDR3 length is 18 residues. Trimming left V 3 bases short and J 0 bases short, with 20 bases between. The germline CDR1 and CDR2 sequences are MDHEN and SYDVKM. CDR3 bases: TGTGCCAGCAGTTTGCCCGGGGGAAAGGTTCTGGCTAACTATGGCTACACCTTC. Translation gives CASSLPGGKVLANYGYTF.

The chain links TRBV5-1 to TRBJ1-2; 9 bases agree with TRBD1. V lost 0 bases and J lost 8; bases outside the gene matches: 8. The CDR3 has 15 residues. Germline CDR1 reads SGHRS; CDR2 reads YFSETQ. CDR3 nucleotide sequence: TGCGCCAGCAGCTTGGCCGACAGGGGGAAGCGGGGCTACACCTTC. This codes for CASSLADRGKRGYTF.

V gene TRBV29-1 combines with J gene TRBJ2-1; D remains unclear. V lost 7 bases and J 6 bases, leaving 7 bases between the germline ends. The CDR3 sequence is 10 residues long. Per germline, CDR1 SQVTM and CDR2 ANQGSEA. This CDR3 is CSGWANEQFF. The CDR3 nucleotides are TGCAGCGGATGGGCCAATGAGCAGTTCTTC.

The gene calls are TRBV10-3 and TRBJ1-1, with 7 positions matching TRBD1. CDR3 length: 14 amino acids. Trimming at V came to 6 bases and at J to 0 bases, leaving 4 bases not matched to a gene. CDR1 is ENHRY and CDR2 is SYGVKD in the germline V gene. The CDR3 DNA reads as TGTGCCATCAGGCCGGGACAGTTGAACACTGAAGCTTTCTTT. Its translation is CAIRPGQLNTEAFF.

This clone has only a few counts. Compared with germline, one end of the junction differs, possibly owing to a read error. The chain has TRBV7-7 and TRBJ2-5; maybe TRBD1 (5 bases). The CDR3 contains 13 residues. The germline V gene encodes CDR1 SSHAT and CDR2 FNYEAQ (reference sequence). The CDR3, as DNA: TGTGCTAGCAGCCAAGACAGTGAAGAGACCCAGTACTTC. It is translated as CASSQDSEETQYF.

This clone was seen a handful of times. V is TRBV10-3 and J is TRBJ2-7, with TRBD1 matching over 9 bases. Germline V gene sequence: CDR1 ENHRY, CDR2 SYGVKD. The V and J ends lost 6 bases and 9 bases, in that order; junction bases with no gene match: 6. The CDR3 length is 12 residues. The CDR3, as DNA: TGTGCCATCAGAGGACAGGGGATGCTGCAGTACTTC. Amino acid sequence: CAIRGQGMLQYF.

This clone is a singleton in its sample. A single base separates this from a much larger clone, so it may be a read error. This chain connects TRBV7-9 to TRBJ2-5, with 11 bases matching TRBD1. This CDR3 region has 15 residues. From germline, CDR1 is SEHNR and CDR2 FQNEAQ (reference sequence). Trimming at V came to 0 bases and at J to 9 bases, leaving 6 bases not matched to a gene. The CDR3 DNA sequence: TGTGCCAGCAGCTTAGCAGGGGACAGGGGGGCCGCCCAGTACTTC. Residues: CASSLAGDRGAAQYF.

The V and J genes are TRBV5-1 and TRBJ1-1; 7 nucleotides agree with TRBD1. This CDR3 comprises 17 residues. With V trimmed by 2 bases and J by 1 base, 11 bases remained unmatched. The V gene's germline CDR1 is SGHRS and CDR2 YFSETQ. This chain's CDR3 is CASSFEAGGLENTEAFF. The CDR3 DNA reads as TGCGCCAGCAGCTTCGAGGCAGGGGGGTTGGAGAACACTGAAGCTTTCTTT. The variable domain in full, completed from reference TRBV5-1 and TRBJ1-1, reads KAGVTQTPRYLIKTRGQQVTLSCSPISGHRSVSWYQQTPGQGLQFLFEYFSETQRNKGNFPGRFSGRQFSNSRSEMNVSTLELGDSALYLCASSFEAGGLENTEAFFGQGTRLTVV.

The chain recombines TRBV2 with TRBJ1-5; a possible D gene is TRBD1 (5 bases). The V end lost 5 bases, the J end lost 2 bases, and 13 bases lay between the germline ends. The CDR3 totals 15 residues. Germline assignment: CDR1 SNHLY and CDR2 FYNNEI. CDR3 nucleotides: TGTGCCAGCAGTAGAGAAAAACAGGGCAATCAGCCCCAGCATTTT. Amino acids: CASSREKQGNQPQHF.

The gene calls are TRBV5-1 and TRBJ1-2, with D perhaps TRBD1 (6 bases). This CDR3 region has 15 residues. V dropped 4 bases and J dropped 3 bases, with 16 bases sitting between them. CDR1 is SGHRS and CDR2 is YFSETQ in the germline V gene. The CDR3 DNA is TGCGCCAGCAGCCTAACTCTGACAGGAGACTATGGCTACACCTTC. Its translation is CASSLTLTGDYGYTF.

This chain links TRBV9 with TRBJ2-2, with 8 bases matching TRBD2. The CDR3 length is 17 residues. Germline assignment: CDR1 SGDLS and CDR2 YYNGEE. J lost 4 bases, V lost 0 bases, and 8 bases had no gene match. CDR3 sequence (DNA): TGTGCCAGCAGCGTAGACAGCGGGAGTCTCGGCACCGGGGAGCTGTTTTTT. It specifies CASSVDSGSLGTGELFF.

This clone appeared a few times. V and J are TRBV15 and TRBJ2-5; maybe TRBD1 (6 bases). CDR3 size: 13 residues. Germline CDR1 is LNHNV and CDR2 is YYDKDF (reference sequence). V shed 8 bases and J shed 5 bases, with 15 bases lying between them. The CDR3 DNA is TGTGCCACCGGGTGGGGGCCGCAGGAGACCCAGTACTTC. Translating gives CATGWGPQETQYF.

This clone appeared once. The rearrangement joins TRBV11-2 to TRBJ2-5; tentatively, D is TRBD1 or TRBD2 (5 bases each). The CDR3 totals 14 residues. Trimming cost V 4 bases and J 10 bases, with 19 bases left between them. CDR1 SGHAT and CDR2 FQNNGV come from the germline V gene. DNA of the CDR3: TGTGCCAGCAGCTCCCACCCAGAGGGGAGAGACCAGTACTTC. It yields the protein CASSSHPEGRDQYF.

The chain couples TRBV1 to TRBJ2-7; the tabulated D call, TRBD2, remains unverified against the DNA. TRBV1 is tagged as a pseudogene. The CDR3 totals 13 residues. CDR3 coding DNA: TGCACCAGCCACCGGGACTCAAACTACGAGCAGTACTTC. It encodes CTSHRDSNYEQYF.

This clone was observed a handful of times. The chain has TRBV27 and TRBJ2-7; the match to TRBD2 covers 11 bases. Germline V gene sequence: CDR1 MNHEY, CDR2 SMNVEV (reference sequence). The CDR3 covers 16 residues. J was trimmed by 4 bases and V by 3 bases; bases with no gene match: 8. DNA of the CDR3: TGTGCCAGCAGTTTCAATCCCCTAGCGGGGGGATACGAGCAGTACTTC. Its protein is CASSFNPLAGGYEQYF.